This record covers a single T cell receptor (beta chain). This is likely a read error, given that the CDR3 carries no conserved phenylalanine or tryptophan at its end. No DNA is shown, since the ends of the CDR3 on it are uncertain; the CDR3 is the one TCRdb lists. Per the original data handling: Scientists estimated how many nucleated cells there were by amplifying reference gene primers. Clones were read by immunoSEQ multiplex PCR, and TCRdb kept only the in-frame ones, dropping some. V, J and clone size reflect that table, while D and trimming were determined from the DNA. The table shows about 67,000 clones, with 80% to 90% occurring only once. The source of the sample is a study of blood T cell repertoires in COVID-19. Study-wide background: The origin of the acute and convalescent COVID-19 samples was the United States, Italy and Spain. T cells, B-cell-depleted T cells, or PBMCs provided the cDNA or gDNA that served as material.

This receptor was identified in a man aged 45-65 years with active COVID-19. The sample was peripheral blood.

This CDR3 is CASNSVPN. The chain combines TRBV7-9 with TRBJ2-7; TRBD2, as called in the table, went unchecked against the DNA. Looked up from germline, CDR1 is SEHNR and CDR2 is FQNEAQ (reference sequence). The CDR3 is 8 amino acids long, termini counted.